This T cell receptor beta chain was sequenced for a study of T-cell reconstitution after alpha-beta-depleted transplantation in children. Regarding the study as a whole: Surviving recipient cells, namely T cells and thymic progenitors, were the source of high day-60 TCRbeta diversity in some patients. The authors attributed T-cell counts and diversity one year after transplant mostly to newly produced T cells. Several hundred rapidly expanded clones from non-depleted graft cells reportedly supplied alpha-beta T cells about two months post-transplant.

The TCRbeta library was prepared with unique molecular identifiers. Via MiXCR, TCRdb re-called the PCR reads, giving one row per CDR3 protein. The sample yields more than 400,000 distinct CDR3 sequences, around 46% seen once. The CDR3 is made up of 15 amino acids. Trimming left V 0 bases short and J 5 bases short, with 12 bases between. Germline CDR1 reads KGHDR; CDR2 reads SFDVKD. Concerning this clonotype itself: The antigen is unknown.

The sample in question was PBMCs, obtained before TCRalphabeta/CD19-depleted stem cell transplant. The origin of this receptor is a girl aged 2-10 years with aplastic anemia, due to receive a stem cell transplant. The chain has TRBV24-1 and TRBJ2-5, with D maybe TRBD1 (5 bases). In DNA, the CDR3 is TGTGCCACCAGTGATTTGCGGGCAGGGATTGAGACCCAGTACTTC. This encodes CATSDLRAGIETQYF.